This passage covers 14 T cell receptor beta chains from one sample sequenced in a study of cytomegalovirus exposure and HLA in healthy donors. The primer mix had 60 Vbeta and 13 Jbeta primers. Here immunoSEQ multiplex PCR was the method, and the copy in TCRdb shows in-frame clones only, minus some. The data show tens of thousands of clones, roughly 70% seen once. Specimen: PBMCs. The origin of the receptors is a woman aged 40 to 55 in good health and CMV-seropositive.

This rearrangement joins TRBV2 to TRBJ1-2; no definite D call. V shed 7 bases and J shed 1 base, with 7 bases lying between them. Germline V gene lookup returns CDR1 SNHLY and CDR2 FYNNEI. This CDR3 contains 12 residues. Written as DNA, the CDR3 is TGTGCCAGCAAAACAGTTAACTATGGCTACACCTTC. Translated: CASKTVNYGYTF.

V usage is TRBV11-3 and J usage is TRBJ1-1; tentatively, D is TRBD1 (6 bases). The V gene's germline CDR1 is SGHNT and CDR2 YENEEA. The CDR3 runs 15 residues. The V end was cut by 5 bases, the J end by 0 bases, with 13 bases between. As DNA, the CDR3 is TGTGCCAGCAGCCCCTTGGGACACATGAACACTGAAGCTTTCTTT. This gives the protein CASSPLGHMNTEAFF.

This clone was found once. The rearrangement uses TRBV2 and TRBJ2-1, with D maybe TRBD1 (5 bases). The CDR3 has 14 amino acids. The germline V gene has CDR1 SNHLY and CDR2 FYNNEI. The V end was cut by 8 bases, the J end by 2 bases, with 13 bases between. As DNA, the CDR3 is TGTGCCAGCTTAGACAGATCAGCCTACAATGAGCAGTTCTTC. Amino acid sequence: CASLDRSAYNEQFF. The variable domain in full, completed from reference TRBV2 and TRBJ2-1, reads EPEVTQTPSHQVTQMGQEVILRCVPISNHLYFYWYRQILGQKVEFLVSFYNNEISEKSEIFDDQFSVERPDGSNFTLKIRSTKLEDSAMYFCASLDRSAYNEQFFGPGTRLTVL.

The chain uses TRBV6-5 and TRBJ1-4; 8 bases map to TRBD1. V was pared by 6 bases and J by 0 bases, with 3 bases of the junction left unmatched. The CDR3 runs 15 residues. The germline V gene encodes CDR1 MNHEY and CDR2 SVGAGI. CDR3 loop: CASRGTGATNEKLFF. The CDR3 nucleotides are TGTGCCAGCAGGGGGACAGGTGCAACTAATGAAAAACTGTTTTTT.

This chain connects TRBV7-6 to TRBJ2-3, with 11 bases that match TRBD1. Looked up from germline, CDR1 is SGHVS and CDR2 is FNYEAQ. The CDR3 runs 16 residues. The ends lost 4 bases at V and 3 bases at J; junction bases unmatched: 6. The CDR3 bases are TGTGCCAGCAGCTCGGGACAGGGGGTTTGGACAGATACGCAGTATTTT. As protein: CASSSGQGVWTDTQYF.

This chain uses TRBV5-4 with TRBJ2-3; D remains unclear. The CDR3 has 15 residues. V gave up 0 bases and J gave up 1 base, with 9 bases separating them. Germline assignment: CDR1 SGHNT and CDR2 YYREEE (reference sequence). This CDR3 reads CASSLGRLGTDTQYF. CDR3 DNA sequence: TGTGCCAGCAGCTTGGGGCGACTCGGCACAGATACGCAGTATTTT.

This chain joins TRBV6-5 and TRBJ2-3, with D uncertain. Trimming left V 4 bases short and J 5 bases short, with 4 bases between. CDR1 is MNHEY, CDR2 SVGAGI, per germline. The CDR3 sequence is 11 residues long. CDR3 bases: TGTGCCAGCAGTTTAAAAGATACGCAGTATTTT. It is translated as CASSLKDTQYF.

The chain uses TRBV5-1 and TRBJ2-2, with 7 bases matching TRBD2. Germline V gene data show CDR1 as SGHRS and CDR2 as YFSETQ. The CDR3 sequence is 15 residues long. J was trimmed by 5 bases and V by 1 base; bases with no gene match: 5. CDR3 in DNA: TGCGCCAGCAGCTTGACGGGGGGAAGGACCGGGGAGCTGTTTTTT. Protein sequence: CASSLTGGRTGELFF.

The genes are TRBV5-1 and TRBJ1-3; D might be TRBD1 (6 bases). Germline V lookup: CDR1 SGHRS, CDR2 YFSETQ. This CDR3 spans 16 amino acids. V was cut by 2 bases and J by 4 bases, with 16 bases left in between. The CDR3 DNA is TGCGCCAGCAGCTTTTCCCAGGGGCGAACGGGAAACACCATATATTTT. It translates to CASSFSQGRTGNTIYF.

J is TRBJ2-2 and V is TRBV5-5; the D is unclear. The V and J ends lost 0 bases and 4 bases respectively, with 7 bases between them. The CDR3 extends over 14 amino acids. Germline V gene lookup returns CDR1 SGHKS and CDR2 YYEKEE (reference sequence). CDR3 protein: CASSLGLRTGELFF. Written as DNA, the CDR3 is TGTGCCAGCAGCTTGGGACTGCGCACCGGGGAGCTGTTTTTT.

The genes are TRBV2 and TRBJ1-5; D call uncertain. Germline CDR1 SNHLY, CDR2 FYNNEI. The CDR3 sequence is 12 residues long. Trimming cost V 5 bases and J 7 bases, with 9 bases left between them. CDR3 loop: CASSYPGQPQHF. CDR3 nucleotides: TGTGCCAGCAGTTACCCGGGGCAGCCCCAGCATTTT.

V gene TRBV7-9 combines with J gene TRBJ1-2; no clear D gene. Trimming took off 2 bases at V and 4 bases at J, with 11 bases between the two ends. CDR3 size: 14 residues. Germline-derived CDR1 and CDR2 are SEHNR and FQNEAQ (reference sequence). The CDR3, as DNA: TGTGCCAGCAGCTTACCAGCGAGTTCCTATGGCTACACCTTC. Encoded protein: CASSLPASSYGYTF.

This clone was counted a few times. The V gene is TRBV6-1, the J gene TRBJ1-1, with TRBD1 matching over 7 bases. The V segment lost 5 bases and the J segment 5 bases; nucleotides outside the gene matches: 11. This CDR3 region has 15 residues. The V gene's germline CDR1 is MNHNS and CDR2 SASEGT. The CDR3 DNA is TGTGCCAGCAGTTCACAGGGGAGTAAAGTTACTGAAGCTTTCTTT. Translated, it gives CASSSQGSKVTEAFF.

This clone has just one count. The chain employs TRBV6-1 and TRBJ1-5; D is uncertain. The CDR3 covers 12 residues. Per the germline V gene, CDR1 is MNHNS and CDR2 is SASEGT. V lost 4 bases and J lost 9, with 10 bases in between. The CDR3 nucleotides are TGTGCCAGCAGTGCAACCCGAGGGCCCCAGCATTTT. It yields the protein CASSATRGPQHF.